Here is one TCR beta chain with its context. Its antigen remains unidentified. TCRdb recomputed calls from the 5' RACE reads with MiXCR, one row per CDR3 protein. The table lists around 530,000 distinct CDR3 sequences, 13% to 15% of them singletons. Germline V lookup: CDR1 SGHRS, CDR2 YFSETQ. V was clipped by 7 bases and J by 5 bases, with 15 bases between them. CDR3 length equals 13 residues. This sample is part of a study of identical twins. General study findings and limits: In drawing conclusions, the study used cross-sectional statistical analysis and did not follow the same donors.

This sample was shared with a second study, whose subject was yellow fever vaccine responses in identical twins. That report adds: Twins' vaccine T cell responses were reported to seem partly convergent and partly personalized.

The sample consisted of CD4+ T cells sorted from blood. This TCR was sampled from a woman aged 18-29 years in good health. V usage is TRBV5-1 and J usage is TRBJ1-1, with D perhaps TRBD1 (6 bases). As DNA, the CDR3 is TGCGCCAGCCAGGGGCAGCGAAATACTGAAGCTTTCTTT. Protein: CASQGQRNTEAFF.